The rows below give T cell receptor beta chains drawn from one sample of a study of cytomegalovirus exposure and HLA in healthy donors. Profiling relied on immunoSEQ multiplex PCR, and the TCRdb table lists in-frame clones only, not all of them. The repertoire holds some 180,000 clones, around 82% seen once, with 2.9% in the top ten. Source material: PBMCs. These receptors all come from a woman aged 30 to 39 in good health and CMV-seronegative. CDR3s include the opening cysteine and the closing phenylalanine or tryptophan. Each record gives: clone size, J gene, V gene, D gene, CDR3 DNA, CDR3 protein. The D gene is left open where the match is weak. Expanded clones are given a class, and other clones once, few, many or no size at all.

clone_size: NA; j_call: TRBJ1-2; v_call: TRBV9; d_call: TRBD1; cdr3_nt: TGTGCCAGCAGCTCGCAGGGGGCTTTGATTGGCTACCCCTTC; cdr3_aa: CASSSQGALIGYPF
clone_size: NA; j_call: TRBJ1-5; v_call: TRBV9; d_call: NA; cdr3_nt: TGTGCCAGCGGGGAGGGACTTTCTGGCAATCAGCCCCAGCATTTT; cdr3_aa: CASGEGLSGNQPQHF
clone_size: NA; j_call: TRBJ2-7; v_call: TRBV6-1; d_call: NA; cdr3_nt: TGTGCCAGCAGTGAACCCTATGGTTACGAGCAGTACTTC; cdr3_aa: CASSEPYGYEQYF
clone_size: NA; j_call: TRBJ2-7; v_call: TRBV9; d_call: NA; cdr3_nt: TGTGCCAGCAGCGTAGCTACAGGAAGCTCCTACGAGCAGTACTTC; cdr3_aa: CASSVATGSSYEQYF
clone_size: NA; j_call: TRBJ1-3; v_call: TRBV19; d_call: NA; cdr3_nt: TGTGCCAGTAGTATCGGCGGTCCTGGAAACACCATATATTTT; cdr3_aa: CASSIGGPGNTIYF
clone_size: NA; j_call: TRBJ2-1; v_call: TRBV4-1; d_call: NA; cdr3_nt: TGCGCCAGCAGCCAAGCTCGTCCCTCCTACAATGAGCAGTTCTTC; cdr3_aa: CASSQARPSYNEQFF
clone_size: NA; j_call: TRBJ2-1; v_call: TRBV5-1; d_call: NA; cdr3_nt: TGCGCCAGCAGCTTCGGGGACTACAATGAGCAGTTCTTC; cdr3_aa: CASSFGDYNEQFF
clone_size: few; j_call: TRBJ1-5; v_call: TRBV9; d_call: NA; cdr3_nt: TGTGCCAGCGGCCCGGGACACAGCAATCAGCCCCAGCATTTT; cdr3_aa: CASGPGHSNQPQHF
clone_size: few; j_call: TRBJ2-7; v_call: TRBV6-5; d_call: TRBD1; cdr3_nt: TGTGCCAGCAGTTACCGGACAGGGAGCGAGCAGTACTTC; cdr3_aa: CASSYRTGSEQYF
clone_size: NA; j_call: TRBJ2-4; v_call: TRBV28; d_call: NA; cdr3_nt: TGTGCCAGCAGTTTAATGGGGGGGCCGGCCAAAAACATTCAGTACTTC; cdr3_aa: CASSLMGGPAKNIQYF
clone_size: NA; j_call: TRBJ2-1; v_call: TRBV27; d_call: TRBD2; cdr3_nt: TGTGCCAGCAGTTCGCAGCGGGAGGGTCGTAGGAATGAGCAGTTCTTC; cdr3_aa: CASSSQREGRRNEQFF
clone_size: NA; j_call: TRBJ2-2; v_call: TRBV9; d_call: TRBD2; cdr3_nt: TGTGCCAGCAGCGTAACAGCGGGGGGGCCTTACGGGGAGCTGTTTTTT; cdr3_aa: CASSVTAGGPYGELFF
clone_size: NA; j_call: TRBJ1-1; v_call: TRBV7-8; d_call: NA; cdr3_nt: TGTGCCAGCAGCCGAGGGTCCACTGAAGCTTTCTTT; cdr3_aa: CASSRGSTEAFF